Shown below are 4 T cell receptor beta chains from a single sample sequenced in a study of cytomegalovirus exposure and HLA in healthy donors. In the PCR, 60 Vbeta and 13 Jbeta primers were used. Repertoires were generated with immunoSEQ multiplex PCR, while TCRdb's copy carries only in-frame clones and drops some. The sample yields under 300,000 clones, approximately 84% seen once. Sequencing was performed on PBMCs. The receptors were gathered from a woman in her thirties or forties in good health and CMV-seropositive.

The chain couples TRBV27 to TRBJ1-3, with no clear D. With the DNA end fitting TRBJ2-2 better, the J assignment may be wrong. Germline V gene data show CDR1 as MNHEY and CDR2 as SMNVEV (reference sequence). The CDR3 runs to 13 residues. As DNA, the CDR3 is TGTGCCAGCACCACCCGGGTCCCCGGGGAGCTGTTTTTT. Residues: CASTTRVPGELFF.

The J gene is TRBJ1-2, the V gene TRBV30, with a weak D call TRBD1 (5 bases). In germline, CDR1 is GTSNPN, CDR2 SVGIG (reference sequence). Trimming took off 0 bases at V and 4 bases at J, with 18 bases between the two ends. The CDR3 is made up of 16 amino acids. The DNA of the CDR3 is TGTGCCTGGAGTGTACTTTCTCTCGGGGGTAGCTATGGCTACACCTTC. Protein: CAWSVLSLGGSYGYTF.

This rearrangement joins TRBV19 to TRBJ2-3, with a possible D match to TRBD2 (5 bases). V lost 5 bases to trimming and J lost 3 bases, with 12 bases between them. Germline CDR1 LNHDA, CDR2 SQIVND (reference sequence). The CDR3 loop spans 14 amino acids. CDR3 nucleotides: TGTGCCAGTAGTGAGGGTTGGCTAACAGATACGCAGTATTTT. Its protein is CASSEGWLTDTQYF.

This clone was counted a single time. In DNA form, the CDR3 reads TGTGCCAGCAGCTTCCGGGACACCTTTGAAAAACTGTTTTTT. Translating it yields CASSFRDTFEKLFF. The gene calls are TRBV5-6 and TRBJ1-4, with a tentative D call TRBD1 (6 bases). Germline V gene data show CDR1 as SGHDT and CDR2 as YYEEEE. V lost 2 bases and J lost 7, with 12 bases in between. The CDR3 covers 14 residues.